These 22 T cell receptor beta chains share one sample of origin, sequenced in a study of cytomegalovirus exposure and HLA in healthy donors. The PCR had 60 Vbeta and 13 Jbeta primers. Sequenced by immunoSEQ multiplex PCR; TCRdb stores in-frame clones only, minus some. The sample includes over 150,000 clones, approximately 71% of them seen just once. The sequenced sample was PBMCs. All receptors derive from a male donor in good health and CMV-seronegative.

V and J are TRBV21-1 and TRBJ2-2; the table calls TRBD1, which could not be checked here. TRBV21-1 corresponds to a pseudogene. The CDR3 spans 16 residues. DNA of the CDR3: TGTGCCAGCACCCGAAGTCCAGGGGCCCGCACCGGGGAGCTGTTTTTT. Amino acids: CASTRSPGARTGELFF.

The J gene is TRBJ2-5, the V gene TRBV9, with no clear D. With 2 bases removed from V and 2 bases from J, the gap between germline ends came to 10 bases. Germline V gives CDR1 SGDLS, CDR2 YYNGEE. This CDR3 has 14 residues. The CDR3 here is CASSVAAAQETQYF. Here the CDR3 DNA reads TGTGCCAGCAGCGTCGCCGCGGCTCAAGAGACCCAGTACTTC.

The J gene is TRBJ1-4, the V gene TRBV6-6; TRBD1 matches at 10 bases. Unmatched junction bases numbered 5, after V lost 5 bases and J lost 5 bases. Looked up from germline, CDR1 is MNHNY and CDR2 is SVGAGI (reference sequence). The CDR3 is made up of 15 amino acids. The CDR3: CASSPRTGGNEKLFF. The CDR3 nucleotides read TGTGCCAGCAGTCCACGGACAGGGGGAAATGAAAAACTGTTTTTT.

This clone has a handful of counts. CDR3 region: CASSEGLNQPQHF. CDR3 in DNA: TGTGCCAGCAGTGAAGGACTCAATCAGCCCCAGCATTTT. The chain uses TRBV6-1 and TRBJ1-5; D is unclear. CDR3 length: 13 residues. V gave up 1 base and J gave up 3 bases, with 4 bases separating them. Germline V gene sequence: CDR1 MNHNS, CDR2 SASEGT.

The rearrangement links TRBV28 to TRBJ2-7; 8 nucleotides agree with TRBD1. Germline V gene data show CDR1 as MDHEN and CDR2 as SYDVKM. The trim removed 5 bases at V and 6 bases at J, leaving 9 bases unmatched. The CDR3 runs to 14 residues. CDR3 nucleotides: TGTGCCAGCAGTCCCCCTCAGACAGGGGTCGAGCAGTACTTC. This translates into CASSPPQTGVEQYF.

The chain's CDR3 is CASRPPGVSGANVLTF. The DNA for the CDR3 is TGTGCCAGCCGTCCCCCCGGAGTTTCTGGGGCCAACGTCCTGACTTTC. This chain links TRBV19 with TRBJ2-6, with no clear D. The germline gives CDR1 LNHDA, CDR2 SQIVND (reference sequence). This CDR3 is built from 16 residues. Trimming shortened V by 9 bases and J by 1 base, and 16 bases separated the two germline ends. Full variable domain (missing parts from reference TRBV19 and TRBJ2-6): DGGITQSPKYLFRKEGQNVTLSCEQNLNHDAMYWYRQDPGQGLRLIYYSQIVNDFQKGDIAEGYSVSREKKESFPLTVTSAQKNPTAFYLCASRPPGVSGANVLTFGAGSRLTVL.

This clone showed up just a few times. The gene calls are TRBV15 and TRBJ1-5; D not resolved. The CDR3 covers 13 residues. Deletions cut 6 bases from V and 2 bases from J, with 8 bases between. CDR1 is LNHNV, CDR2 YYDKDF, per germline (reference sequence). Written as DNA, the CDR3 is TGTGCCACCAGGGAGAGGGGCAATCAGCCCCAGCATTTT. Amino acid sequence: CATRERGNQPQHF.

The J gene is TRBJ2-5, the V gene TRBV7-6; 7 bases map to TRBD2. The V gene's germline CDR1 is SGHVS and CDR2 FNYEAQ. After removal of 5 bases from V and 6 bases from J, the junction contained 12 bases not matched to a gene. The CDR3 has 15 residues. CDR3 protein: CASSGYGLVTQTQYF. The CDR3 bases are TGTGCCAGCAGCGGATATGGACTAGTAACACAGACCCAGTACTTC.

The rearrangement uses TRBV7-9 and TRBJ1-5; 8 positions agree with TRBD1. The V gene end was trimmed by 8 bases and the J gene end by 4 bases; junction bases not matched to a gene: 4. The germline V gene has CDR1 SEHNR and CDR2 FQNEAQ (reference sequence). The CDR3 covers 13 residues. CDR3 region: CASGGQGNQPQHF. CDR3 in DNA: TGTGCCAGCGGAGGACAGGGAAATCAGCCCCAGCATTTT. The full variable domain, with the rest looked up from reference TRBV7-9 and TRBJ1-5, is DTGVSQNPRHKITKRGQNVTFRCDPISEHNRLYWYRQTLGQGPEFLTYFQNEAQLEKSRLLSDRFSAERPKGSFSTLEIQRTEQGDSAMYLCASGGQGNQPQHFGDGTRLSIL.

This clone was recorded a few times. The CDR3 DNA follows: TGTGCCAGCAGCCGACTAGCGGGAGCCGGGGAGCTGTTTTTT. This gives the protein CASSRLAGAGELFF. The chain employs TRBV7-2 and TRBJ2-2; 12 positions match TRBD2. CDR1 is SGHTA and CDR2 is FQGNSA in the germline V gene. The V segment lost 5 bases and the J segment 6 bases; nucleotides outside the gene matches: 1. The CDR3 sequence is 14 residues long.

The chain combines TRBV27 with TRBJ2-5; tentatively, D is TRBD2 (6 bases). The DNA end lines up better with TRBJ2-7; the J call may be wrong. This CDR3 has 16 residues. Germline-derived CDR1 and CDR2 are MNHEY and SMNVEV (reference sequence). The CDR3 DNA follows: TGTGCCAGCAGTCCCCTCGGGACCGCGGGGATTTACGAGCAGTACTTC. The encoded protein is CASSPLGTAGIYEQYF.

This clone was detected only once. This chain links TRBV12-1 with TRBJ1-5. TRBV12-1 is annotated as a pseudogene. CDR3 length: 15 residues. In DNA, the CDR3 is TGTGCCAGCACCACGGGGCAGGGAGGACATCAGCCCCAGCATTTT. It yields the protein CASTTGQGGHQPQHF.

This clone has only a few counts. This chain links TRBV5-1 with TRBJ2-7, with TRBD1 matching 7 bases. The CDR3 contains 14 residues. Germline CDR1 is SGHRS and CDR2 is YFSETQ. Unmatched junction bases numbered 5, after V lost 0 bases and J lost 5 bases. CDR3 sequence (DNA): TGCGCCAGCAGCTTGGTCAGGGGGATAGACGAGCAGTACTTC. This codes for CASSLVRGIDEQYF.

J is TRBJ1-4 and V is TRBV19; 8 bases fit TRBD1. With 5 bases clipped from V and 6 bases from J, the junction kept 8 bases outside the gene matches. Germline V gene lookup returns CDR1 LNHDA and CDR2 SQIVND (reference sequence). This CDR3 region has 15 residues. Here the CDR3 DNA reads TGTGCCAGTAGTTCCGGACAGGGAGGAGATGAAAAACTGTTTTTT. It encodes CASSSGQGGDEKLFF.

V usage is TRBV2 and J usage is TRBJ2-7, with 9 positions matching TRBD1. CDR1 SNHLY and CDR2 FYNNEI come from the germline V gene. The junction had 4 bases not matched to a gene; V was cut back by 6 bases and J by 4 bases. This CDR3 is 13 amino acids long. The chain's CDR3 is CASSRDREYEQYF. DNA of the CDR3: TGTGCCAGCAGCCGGGACAGGGAGTACGAGCAGTACTTC. Together with reference TRBV2 and TRBJ2-7, the CDR3 gives the full variable domain: EPEVTQTPSHQVTQMGQEVILRCVPISNHLYFYWYRQILGQKVEFLVSFYNNEISEKSEIFDDQFSVERPDGSNFTLKIRSTKLEDSAMYFCASSRDREYEQYFGPGTRLTVT.

The chain recombines TRBV4-1 with TRBJ2-1; D uncertain. CDR1 and CDR2 (germline): MGHRA, YSYEKL. The ends were cut back, 1 base at V and 8 bases at J, with 18 bases in the middle. The length of the CDR3 is 16 residues. The CDR3 loop is CASSQGSFRPEDEQFF. The CDR3 DNA reads TGCGCCAGCAGCCAAGGTTCCTTCCGGCCCGAGGATGAGCAGTTCTTC.

V gene TRBV5-5 combines with J gene TRBJ2-3, with a possible D match to TRBD1 (5 bases). V dropped 1 base and J dropped 2 bases, with 8 bases sitting between them. From germline, CDR1 is SGHKS and CDR2 YYEKEE (reference sequence). The CDR3 loop spans 14 amino acids. The CDR3 DNA sequence: TGTGCCAGCAGCTTGTGGGGCAACACAGATACGCAGTATTTT. It encodes CASSLWGNTDTQYF.

This sequence joins TRBV18 and TRBJ2-2, with a tentative D call TRBD2 (5 bases). V lost 4 bases, J lost 4 bases, and 13 bases lay in between. The germline V gene has CDR1 KGHSH and CDR2 LQKENI. The CDR3 is 15 residues long. DNA of the CDR3: TGTGCCAGCTCACTTCCGTGGAGCGGCACCGGGGAGCTGTTTTTT. Protein: CASSLPWSGTGELFF.

The sample holds a few counts of this clone. This chain uses TRBV29-1 with TRBJ1-2; D is unresolved. The CDR3 totals 12 residues. Trimming stripped 6 bases from V and 2 bases from J, with 10 bases between. In germline, CDR1 is SQVTM, CDR2 ANQGSEA. The CDR3 sequence is CSVPRGNYGYTF. CDR3 in DNA: TGCAGCGTCCCTCGAGGGAACTATGGCTACACCTTC.

CDR3 protein: CASISRDRGYNEQFF. The CDR3 nucleotides read TGTGCCAGCATTAGCCGGGACAGGGGATACAATGAGCAGTTCTTC. The V call is TRBV2, the J call TRBJ2-1, with 10 positions matching TRBD1. V lost 7 bases to trimming and J lost 4 bases; unmatched junction nucleotides: 7. The CDR3 spans 15 residues. Germline lookup yields CDR1 SNHLY and CDR2 FYNNEI.

The rearrangement links TRBV19 to TRBJ1-1; D is perhaps TRBD1 (5 bases). Trimming took 4 bases from V and 0 from J, leaving 12 bases between them. The germline V gene encodes CDR1 LNHDA and CDR2 SQIVND (reference sequence). The CDR3 is made up of 15 amino acids. For the CDR3, the DNA is TGTGCCAGTAGTACCCGGGACTTTATGAACACTGAAGCTTTCTTT. Translated: CASSTRDFMNTEAFF.

This clone has a single count. This chain joins TRBV19 and TRBJ2-6, with 7 nucleotides matching TRBD2. The junction had 9 bases not matched to a gene; V was cut back by 4 bases and J by 3 bases. This CDR3 spans 17 amino acids. The germline V gene has CDR1 LNHDA and CDR2 SQIVND (reference sequence). The CDR3 DNA follows: TGTGCCAGTAGTAACGGGGGGACGCTCTTTGGGGCCAACGTCCTGACTTTC. It specifies CASSNGGTLFGANVLTF.